This T cell receptor beta chain was observed in a study of cytomegalovirus exposure and HLA in healthy donors. Study-wide results and caveats: According to a later analysis, donors in an Asian-associated ancestry cluster reportedly had fewer N-insertions than the roughly 640-donor mean.

Of note for this clone: Its antigen is currently unknown.

A multiplex PCR was run with 60 Vbeta primers and 13 Jbeta primers. This table comes from immunoSEQ multiplex PCR, and its TCRdb copy is limited to in-frame clones, with some not included. In the table there are more than 150,000 clones, 80% of which are singletons. The V and J ends lost 1 base and 5 bases, in that order; junction bases with no gene match: 5. The CDR3 totals 14 residues. The germline V gene has CDR1 SGDLS and CDR2 YYNGEE. Sequenced material: PBMCs. The sequence came from a man aged 40-55 years in good health and CMV-seropositive. The chain couples TRBV9 to TRBJ2-7; 8 bases align to TRBD1. CDR3 sequence reads: CASSVRDRQNEQYF. The CDR3 region has the DNA TGTGCCAGCAGCGTACGGGACAGGCAAAACGAGCAGTACTTC.